The clone carrying this T cell receptor (beta chain) came up a few times. Its matching antigen is unknown. The second PCR ran about 6 to 12 cycles with a sample-barcoded 5' primer and J-beta primers. TCRdb itself ran the 5' RACE reads through MiXCR, one entry per CDR3 protein. The sample contains roughly 800,000 distinct CDR3 sequences, roughly 24% of which appear only once. The entry originates in a study of blood T cells in healthy people across ages. Notes on the study in general: A roughly linear fall in TCR beta diversity per million T cells was seen with increasing age. Conclusively comparing naive with antigen-experienced cells was impossible with unsorted PBMCs.

CDR1 SGHAT and CDR2 FQNNGV come from the germline V gene. This CDR3 is built from 15 residues. This sample also appeared in a second study, on T cells of mothers and their children. That report adds: All extracted RNA went into cDNA synthesis, about 1.6 ug per 15 ul. In each mother, TCR beta CDR3 reads exceeded 8 million; in each child, they numbered a few million.

The receptor was derived from a boy younger than 18 in good health. The sample comprised blood. The gene calls are TRBV11-2 and TRBJ2-5; D might be TRBD1 or TRBD2, each matching 5 bases. TRBJ2-1 matches the DNA end more closely, so the J call is doubtful. CDR3 loop: CASSLDRAGEGEQFF. CDR3 bases: TGTGCCAGCAGCTTAGACAGGGCAGGTGAGGGTGAGCAGTTCTTC.